The 3 T cell receptor beta chains given below trace back to one sample, sequenced in a study of blood T cell repertoires in COVID-19. TCRdb keeps only in-frame clones here, not all; method: immunoSEQ multiplex PCR. The table has a few hundred thousand clones, approximately 89% seen once. Sequenced material: peripheral blood. Receptor source: a woman in her sixties or seventies with COVID-19, enrolled during active disease.

In its sample, this clone was seen a few times. The chain couples TRBV5-1 to TRBJ2-1, with TRBD2 identical over 10 bases. J lost 6 bases, V lost 4 bases, and 7 bases had no gene match. This CDR3 is built from 15 residues. Germline loops: CDR1 SGHRS, CDR2 YFSETQ. In DNA form, the CDR3 reads TGCGCCAGCAGCCCTGGGACTAGCGTAGGCAATGAGCAGTTCTTC. Translated, it gives CASSPGTSVGNEQFF. The full variable domain, completed using reference TRBV5-1 and TRBJ2-1, is KAGVTQTPRYLIKTRGQQVTLSCSPISGHRSVSWYQQTPGQGLQFLFEYFSETQRNKGNFPGRFSGRQFSNSRSEMNVSTLELGDSALYLCASSPGTSVGNEQFFGPGTRLTVL.

CDR3 amino acids: CASRGTASTGELFF. CDR3 bases: TGTGCCAGTAGAGGGACAGCGAGTACCGGGGAGCTGTTTTTT. The J gene is TRBJ2-2, the V gene TRBV19; 7 bases agree with TRBD1. The CDR3 runs to 14 residues. Germline trimming cut 6 bases from V and 5 bases from J; bases unmatched to any gene: 6. From germline, CDR1 is LNHDA and CDR2 SQIVND (reference sequence).

The rearrangement uses TRBV19 and TRBJ1-1, with a tentative D call TRBD1 (5 bases). This CDR3 has 16 amino acids. The germline gives CDR1 LNHDA, CDR2 SQIVND (reference sequence). The V and J ends lost 5 bases and 0 bases respectively, with 16 bases between them. The CDR3 loop is CASSPRQGNLNTEAFF. As DNA, the CDR3 is TGTGCCAGTAGTCCTCGCCAGGGAAACTTGAACACTGAAGCTTTCTTT.